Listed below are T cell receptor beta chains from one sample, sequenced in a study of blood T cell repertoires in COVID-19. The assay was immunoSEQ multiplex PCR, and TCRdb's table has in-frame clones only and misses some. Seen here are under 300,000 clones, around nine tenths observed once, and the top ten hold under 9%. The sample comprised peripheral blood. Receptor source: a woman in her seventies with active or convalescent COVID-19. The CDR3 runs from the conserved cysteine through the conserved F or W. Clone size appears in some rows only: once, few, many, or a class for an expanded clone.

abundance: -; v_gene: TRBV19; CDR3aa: CASSIDAPGSTYNEQFF
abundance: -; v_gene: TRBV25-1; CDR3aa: CASSSSTGSYSNQPQHF
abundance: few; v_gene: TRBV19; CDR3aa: CASSIAGQPQHF
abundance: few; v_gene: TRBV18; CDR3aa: CASSPETGPGGNTEAFF
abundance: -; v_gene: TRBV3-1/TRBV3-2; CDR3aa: CASSQRTGTNEKLFF
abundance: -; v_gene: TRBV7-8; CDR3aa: CASSLDDSITWGYTF
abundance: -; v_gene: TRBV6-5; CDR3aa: CASRPGLGYGYTF
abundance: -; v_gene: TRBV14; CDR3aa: CASSQVSGLEQYF
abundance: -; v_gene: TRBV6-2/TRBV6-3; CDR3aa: CASSYSSTGDTNTEAFF
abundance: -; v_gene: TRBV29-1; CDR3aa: CSVGIVGHEQYF
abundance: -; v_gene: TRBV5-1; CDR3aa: CASSPGTSGGVYEQYF
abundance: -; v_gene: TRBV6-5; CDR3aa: CASRTTPTGNQPQHF
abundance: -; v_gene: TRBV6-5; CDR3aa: CASTPTPGQRRGYTF
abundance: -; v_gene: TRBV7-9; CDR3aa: CASSLGAARPGNTIYF
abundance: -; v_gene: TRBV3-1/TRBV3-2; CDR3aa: CASSQAGLRDEKLFF
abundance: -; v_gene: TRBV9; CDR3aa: CASSPTASGNTIYF
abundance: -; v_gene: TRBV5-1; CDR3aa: CASSPRPGSLDEQYF
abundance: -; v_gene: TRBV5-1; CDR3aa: CASSFVRGTEAFF
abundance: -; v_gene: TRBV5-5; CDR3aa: CASSLSGLGTRSEETQYF
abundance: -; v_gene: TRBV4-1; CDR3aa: CASSPAPTVPMEGYTF
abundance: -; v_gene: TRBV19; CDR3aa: CASSIDPSGSVLNQPQHF
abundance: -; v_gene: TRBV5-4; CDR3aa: CASSSSLGKLFF
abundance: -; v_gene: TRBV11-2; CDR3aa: CASSTGAQGAQPQHF
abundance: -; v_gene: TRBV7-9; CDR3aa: CASSSGQVGNHSPLHF
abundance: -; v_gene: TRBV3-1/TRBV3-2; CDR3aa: CASSLGQEAFF
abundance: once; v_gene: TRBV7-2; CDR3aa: CASSPGQKNTEAFF
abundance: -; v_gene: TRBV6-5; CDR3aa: CATQGFGIQYF
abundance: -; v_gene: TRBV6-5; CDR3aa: CASSFEGLGHETQYF